Below, 2 T cell receptor beta chains from the same sample are listed, as sequenced in a study of Ad26.COV2.S vaccination and SARS-CoV-2 variants. The assay was immunoSEQ multiplex PCR, and TCRdb's table has in-frame clones only and misses some. The sample shows some 320,000 clones, about 82% of them seen only once. The sample's treatment: about 20 received Ad26.COV2.S at low or high dose, single or two shots; five or six received placebo; per-sample allocation not given. Repertoires come from day 63 after the first vaccine or placebo injection. Sample: peripheral blood, taken in a trial of Ad26.COV2.S vaccine versus placebo. The origin of the receptors is a person aged 18-65 years who received the Ad26.COV2.S COVID-19 vaccine or a placebo.

The V gene is TRBV20-1, the J gene TRBJ1-6; D call uncertain. Germline V gene lookup returns CDR1 DFQATT and CDR2 SNEGSKA (reference sequence). The ends were cut back, 3 bases at V and 9 bases at J, with 12 bases in the middle. CDR3 length: 13 amino acids. CDR3 region: CSASRHPSSPLHF. For the CDR3, the DNA is TGCAGTGCTAGTCGACATCCAAGTTCACCCCTCCACTTT.

The gene calls are TRBV11-3 and TRBJ2-7; 7 bases fit TRBD1. CDR3 length equals 14 residues. CDR1 is SGHNT and CDR2 is YENEEA in the germline V gene. The trim removed 4 bases at V and 5 bases at J, leaving 8 bases unmatched. This CDR3 reads CASSSRGQNHEQYF. CDR3 DNA: TGTGCCAGCAGCTCGAGGGGACAGAACCACGAGCAGTACTTC.